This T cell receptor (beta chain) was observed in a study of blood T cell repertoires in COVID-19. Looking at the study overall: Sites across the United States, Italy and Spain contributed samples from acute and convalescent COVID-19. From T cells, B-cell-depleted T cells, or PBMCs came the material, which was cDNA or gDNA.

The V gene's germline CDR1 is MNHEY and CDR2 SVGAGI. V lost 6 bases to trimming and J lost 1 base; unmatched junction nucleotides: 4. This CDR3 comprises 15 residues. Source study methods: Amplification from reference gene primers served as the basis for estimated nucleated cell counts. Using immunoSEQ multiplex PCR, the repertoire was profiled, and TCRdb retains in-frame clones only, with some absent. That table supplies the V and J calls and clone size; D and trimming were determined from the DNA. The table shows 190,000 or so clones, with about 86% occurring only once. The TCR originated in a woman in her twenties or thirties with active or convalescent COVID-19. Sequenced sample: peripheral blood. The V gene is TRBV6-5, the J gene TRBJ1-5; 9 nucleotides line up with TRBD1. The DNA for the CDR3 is TGTGCCAGCAGGGACAGGGGAGGGAGCAATCAGCCCCAGCATTTT. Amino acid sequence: CASRDRGGSNQPQHF.